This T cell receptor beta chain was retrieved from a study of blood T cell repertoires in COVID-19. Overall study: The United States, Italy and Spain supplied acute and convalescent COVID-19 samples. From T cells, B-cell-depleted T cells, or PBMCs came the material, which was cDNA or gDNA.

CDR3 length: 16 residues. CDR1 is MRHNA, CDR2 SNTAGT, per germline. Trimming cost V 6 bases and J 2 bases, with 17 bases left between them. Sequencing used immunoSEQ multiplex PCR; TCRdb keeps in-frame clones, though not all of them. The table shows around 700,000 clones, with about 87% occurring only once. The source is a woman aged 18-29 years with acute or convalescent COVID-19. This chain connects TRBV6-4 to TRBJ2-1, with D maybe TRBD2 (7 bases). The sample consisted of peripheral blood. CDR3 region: CASSPVGGGAYNEQFF. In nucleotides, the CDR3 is TGTGCCAGCAGCCCGGTTGGAGGGGGGGCCTACAATGAGCAGTTCTTC.